This T cell receptor (beta chain) was documented in a study of blood T cell repertoires in COVID-19. Study as a whole: Whether acute or convalescent, the COVID-19 samples came from the United States, Italy and Spain. The analysed material was cDNA or gDNA that came from T cells, B-cell-depleted T cells, or PBMCs.

Generated by immunoSEQ multiplex PCR, the TCRdb table keeps only in-frame clones and is missing some. The table shows a few hundred thousand clones, with nearly 90% occurring only once. The study assigned cohorts using participant-reported clinical history. The V gene end was trimmed by 2 bases and the J gene end by 5 bases; junction bases not matched to a gene: 2. The CDR3 contains 13 residues. Per the germline V gene, CDR1 is SGHRS and CDR2 is YFSETQ. Source material: PBMCs or T cells enriched from blood (not recorded which). This receptor was taken from a woman aged 18 to 35 with acute COVID-19. The chain is built from TRBV5-1 and TRBJ2-7; 9 bases map to TRBD1. Here the CDR3 DNA reads TGCGCCAGCAGCTTAAGGACAGGGGACGAGCAGTACTTC. As protein: CASSLRTGDEQYF.